This TCR beta chain was obtained from a study of cytomegalovirus exposure and HLA in healthy donors. General study results and limits: Earlier findings revealed that most TCR beta V segments proved productive either about 87% or about 30% of the time. Presence/absence analyses rested on an assumption that sequencing depth was roughly uniform across donors.

Remarks on this clone: The target antigen is unknown.

The CDR3 is made up of 14 amino acids. The V segment lost 8 bases and the J segment 7 bases; nucleotides outside the gene matches: 11. CDR1 and CDR2 from the germline V gene are SQVTM and ANQGSEA. It was with 60 Vbeta and 13 Jbeta primers that the PCR ran. Sequenced by immunoSEQ multiplex PCR; TCRdb stores in-frame clones only, minus some. The sample lists roughly 130,000 clones, 75% to 85% occurring once. What was sequenced was PBMCs. The V and J genes are TRBV29-1 and TRBJ2-5; 12 positions agree with TRBD2. This clonotype originated in a man aged 40-55 years in good health and CMV-seronegative. The CDR3 here is CSMTSGSYGGTQYF. The CDR3 DNA is TGCAGCATGACTAGCGGGAGCTACGGCGGGACCCAGTACTTC.